A single sample is the source of the 21 T cell receptor beta chains below, sequenced in a study of shared clonotypes between healthy human individuals (dated by TCRdb to the early 2020s). Library prep was done by the immunoSEQ multiplex PCR assay. TCRdb provides this immuneACCESS table in a form limited to in-frame rearrangements. Some clones are lacking; in checked studies, under half of them reflect an unresolved V gene, and why the rest are absent is not known. The sample has about 2.4 million clones on record, 93% of them singletons. Around 0.37% of the sample is held by the ten biggest clonotypes. Sequenced input: naive CD4+ T cells from PBMCs. According to the study, the label for this sample's cell subset or site signals: CD45RA+ positively selected. Source of these receptors: a man between 18 and 35 years old in good health. Some clones in this sample may be carry-over from other donors' samples.

This chain connects TRBV5-6 to TRBJ2-1; TRBD2 matches at 13 bases. Germline CDR1 and CDR2: SGHDT and YYEEEE. The V segment lost 0 bases and the J segment 13 bases; nucleotides outside the gene matches: 4. This CDR3 has 14 amino acids. For the CDR3, the DNA is TGTGCCAGCAGCTTGGGGACTAGCGGGAGTCACCAGTTCTTC. Protein product: CASSLGTSGSHQFF.

This sequence joins TRBV6-5 and TRBJ2-3; maybe TRBD2 (6 bases). V dropped 8 bases and J dropped 0 bases, with 12 bases sitting between them. The CDR3 contains 14 residues. Germline loops: CDR1 MNHEY, CDR2 SVGAGI. CDR3 protein: CASRDSLSTDTQYF. CDR3 nucleotide sequence: TGTGCCAGCCGGGACTCCCTTAGCACAGATACGCAGTATTTT.

This clone was observed a handful of times. The chain recombines TRBV11-3 with TRBJ2-1; 9 nucleotides line up with TRBD2. The CDR3 is 15 residues long. CDR1 is SGHNT, CDR2 YENEEA, per germline. The J segment lost 0 bases and the V segment lost 5 bases, leaving 2 bases of the junction unmatched. This chain's CDR3 is CASSISGSSYNEQFF. Written as DNA, the CDR3 is TGTGCCAGCAGCATTAGCGGGAGCTCCTACAATGAGCAGTTCTTC.

V is TRBV6-1 and J is TRBJ1-2; D ambiguous. Trimming cost V 10 bases and J 1 base, with 10 bases left between them. The CDR3 consists of 12 residues. Germline V gives CDR1 MNHNS, CDR2 SASEGT. CDR3 region: CATSPGNYGYTF. The CDR3 DNA is TGTGCCACCTCTCCTGGTAACTATGGCTACACCTTC.

The chain has TRBV2 and TRBJ2-2; D possibly corresponds to TRBD2 (6 bases). Trimming removed 8 bases at V and 5 bases at J, with 18 bases between. The CDR3 extends over 15 amino acids. Per the germline V gene, CDR1 is SNHLY and CDR2 is FYNNEI. CDR3 in DNA: TGTGCCAGCCAGCGAGCGGGCTTACAGACCGGGGAGCTGTTTTTT. Residues: CASQRAGLQTGELFF.

The chain combines TRBV18 with TRBJ2-1; TRBD2 aligns across 8 bases. V trimming: 3 bases; J trimming: 9 bases; junction bases outside the gene matches: 4. Per the germline V gene, CDR1 is KGHSH and CDR2 is LQKENI. This CDR3 has 13 residues. The CDR3 protein is CASSPWTSTEQFF. The CDR3 nucleotides read TGTGCCAGCTCACCCTGGACTAGCACTGAGCAGTTCTTC.

This clone was counted a single time. The rearrangement links TRBV7-9 to TRBJ1-4; D may be TRBD1 (5 bases). V gave up 5 bases and J gave up 8 bases, with 12 bases separating them. This CDR3 has 13 amino acids. In germline, CDR1 is SEHNR, CDR2 FQNEAQ (reference sequence). The CDR3 DNA is TGTGCCAGCAGCCCGCAGGGAGAGGAAAAACTGTTTTTT. Translating gives CASSPQGEEKLFF. Looking up the rest from reference TRBV7-9 and TRBJ1-4 gives the full variable domain: DTGVSQNPRHKITKRGQNVTFRCDPISEHNRLYWYRQTLGQGPEFLTYFQNEAQLEKSRLLSDRFSAERPKGSFSTLEIQRTEQGDSAMYLCASSPQGEEKLFFGSGTQLSVL.

In DNA form, the CDR3 reads TGCAGTGCTTTCGGGCCCGGGGAGCTGTTTTTT. It is translated as CSAFGPGELFF. This rearrangement joins TRBV20-1 to TRBJ2-2, with D uncertain. The CDR3 has 11 amino acids. Germline assignment: CDR1 DFQATT and CDR2 SNEGSKA (reference sequence). Trimming cost V 5 bases and J 6 bases, with 7 bases left between them.

V and J are TRBV19 and TRBJ1-2; no firm D call. The V end was cut by 3 bases, the J end by 4 bases, with 9 bases between. The CDR3 is 13 residues long. CDR1 LNHDA and CDR2 SQIVND come from the germline V gene (reference sequence). This CDR3 reads CASSMTRVYGYTF. The DNA of the CDR3 is TGTGCCAGTAGTATGACCCGCGTCTATGGCTACACCTTC.

To note about this clone: The sample carries other DNA sequences with the same CDR3. The V gene is TRBV9, the J gene TRBJ2-5; the match to TRBD2 covers 15 bases. V gave up 0 bases and J gave up 5 bases; unmatched junction bases: 8. This CDR3 is built from 18 residues. Germline CDR1 and CDR2: SGDLS and YYNGEE. The CDR3 here is CASSVATWTSGREETQYF. In DNA form, the CDR3 reads TGTGCCAGCAGCGTAGCTACGTGGACTAGCGGGAGGGAGGAGACCCAGTACTTC.

V and J are TRBV5-4 and TRBJ2-1, with 9 bases matching TRBD2. The CDR3 extends over 16 amino acids. Germline V lookup: CDR1 SGHNT, CDR2 YYREEE (reference sequence). J lost 6 bases, V lost 0 bases, and 7 bases had no gene match. The CDR3: CASSLDLRLAVNEQFF. The CDR3 bases are TGTGCCAGCAGCTTGGACTTAAGACTAGCGGTCAATGAGCAGTTCTTC.

This clone was seen just once. The chain is built from TRBV28 and TRBJ2-5; D uncertain. Germline CDR1 is MDHEN and CDR2 is SYDVKM. The CDR3 runs to 15 residues. The V end lost 7 bases, the J end lost 0 bases, and 15 bases lay between the germline ends. The CDR3 DNA sequence: TGTGCCAGCACCTCAATCGCTAAGTACCAAGAGACCCAGTACTTC. Amino acids: CASTSIAKYQETQYF.

This clone was observed a single time. This sequence joins TRBV5-4 and TRBJ1-2; D is ambiguous. V was cut by 1 base and J by 2 bases, with 6 bases left in between. This CDR3 is built from 13 residues. Germline V CDR1 and CDR2: SGHNT, YYREEE (reference sequence). The CDR3 loop is CASSLSQNYGYTF. CDR3 DNA: TGTGCCAGCAGCTTGTCCCAGAACTATGGCTACACCTTC.

Of note for this clone: The identical CDR3 is also encoded by other nucleotide sequences in the sample. The chain couples TRBV29-1 to TRBJ2-1; no clear D gene. Germline V lookup: CDR1 SQVTM, CDR2 ANQGSEA. The V and J ends lost 6 bases and 5 bases respectively, with 5 bases between them. This CDR3 has 10 residues. The CDR3 DNA follows: TGCAGCGTCGCAAACAATGAGCAGTTCTTC. Amino acids: CSVANNEQFF.

The V call is TRBV7-2, the J call TRBJ2-1, with D uncertain. The CDR3 consists of 14 residues. V was trimmed by 5 bases and J by 2 bases, leaving 10 bases between them. CDR1 SGHTA and CDR2 FQGNSA come from the germline V gene. The CDR3 coding sequence is TGTGCCAGCAGCCCCAGAGCGACCTACAATGAGCAGTTCTTC. Translated: CASSPRATYNEQFF. Combining the CDR3 with reference TRBV7-2 and TRBJ2-1 gives the whole variable domain GAGVSQSPSNKVTEKGKDVELRCDPISGHTALYWYRQSLGQGLEFLIYFQGNSAPDKSGLPSDRFSAERTGGSVSTLTIQRTQQEDSAVYLCASSPRATYNEQFFGPGTRLTVL.

The CDR3 is CASSVTGRTEAFF. The CDR3 nucleotides read TGTGCCAGCAGTGTTACAGGGAGGACTGAAGCTTTCTTT. The V gene is TRBV2, the J gene TRBJ1-1; D is perhaps TRBD1 (6 bases). Germline values: CDR1 SNHLY, CDR2 FYNNEI. This CDR3 is 13 amino acids long. The V and J ends lost 4 bases and 5 bases respectively, with 11 bases between them.

This rearrangement joins TRBV4-3 to TRBJ2-7; D unresolved. Germline CDR1 LGHNA, CDR2 YSLEER. CDR3 length: 14 amino acids. The ends were cut back, 0 bases at V and 3 bases at J, with 9 bases in the middle. CDR3: CASSQDGHNYEQYF. In DNA form, the CDR3 reads TGCGCCAGCAGCCAAGATGGGCATAACTACGAGCAGTACTTC.

The chain uses TRBV7-9 and TRBJ2-1; the match to TRBD2 covers 13 bases. V shed 2 bases and J 4 bases; nucleotides not matched to a gene: 2. Germline V gene lookup returns CDR1 SEHNR and CDR2 FQNEAQ (reference sequence). This CDR3 region has 16 residues. CDR3 nucleotide sequence: TGTGCCAGCAGCTTACCGGGACTAGCGGGGTACAATGAGCAGTTCTTC. This encodes CASSLPGLAGYNEQFF.

V gene TRBV2 combines with J gene TRBJ2-5, with 9 bases fitting TRBD1. This CDR3 contains 12 residues. Trimming at V came to 11 bases and at J to 7 bases, leaving 8 bases not matched to a gene. The germline gives CDR1 SNHLY, CDR2 FYNNEI. The CDR3 reads CALSDRGATQYF. The CDR3 region has the DNA TGTGCCCTTTCCGACAGGGGGGCGACCCAGTACTTC.

The V call is TRBV6-5, the J call TRBJ2-1; the D is unclear. Trimming removed 4 bases at V and 1 base at J, with 8 bases between. The CDR3 contains 14 residues. Looked up from germline, CDR1 is MNHEY and CDR2 is SVGAGI. In DNA form, the CDR3 reads TGTGCCAGCAGTTCGTTGGGGTCCTACAATGAGCAGTTCTTC. The encoded protein is CASSSLGSYNEQFF.

The chain uses TRBV19 and TRBJ2-1, with D hard to call. CDR1 is LNHDA, CDR2 SQIVND, per germline (reference sequence). V was cut by 1 base and J by 3 bases, with 7 bases left in between. The CDR3 sequence is 14 residues long. For the CDR3, the DNA is TGTGCCAGTAGTATAGCGGCAGGCTACAATGAGCAGTTCTTC. It encodes CASSIAAGYNEQFF.